This TCR beta chain was sequenced during a study of T cells in Graves' hyperthyroidism and ophthalmopathy. Ophthalmopathy in the patients scored at least 3 on Clinical Activity Score and at least 4 on NOSPECS grade, lasting under 3 months. The CDR3 covers 15 residues. Germline V lookup: CDR1 MDHEN, CDR2 SYDVKM. V lost 10 bases to trimming and J lost 3 bases, with 22 bases between them. Researchers took RNA transcripts and amplified the TCR beta CDR3 regions from them. During a first-round RT-PCR of the TCR CDR3, the HTBI primer set was used. TCRdb re-analysed the multiplex PCR reads in MiXCR, keeping a single row per CDR3 protein. The sample contains 550,000 to 600,000 distinct CDR3 sequences, 12% to 15% of which appear only once.

This receptor was identified in a young woman with Graves' ophthalmopathy. Material for sequencing was blood. The V gene is TRBV28, the J gene TRBJ2-7, with D possibly being TRBD1 or TRBD2 (5 bases each). CDR3 protein: CAIRDFGETGYEQYF. The CDR3 DNA is TGTGCCATCAGGGATTTCGGGGAAACCGGCTACGAGCAGTACTTC.